The rows below give T cell receptor beta chains drawn from one sample of a study of blood T cell repertoires in COVID-19. Only in-frame clones appear in the TCRdb table, and some are missing; sequencing was by immunoSEQ multiplex PCR. The profile shows approximately 340,000 clones, 80% to 90% of them singletons. The sample taken for sequencing was peripheral blood. These receptors originate from a young man with COVID-19, enrolled during active disease. Both conserved end residues are part of each CDR3.

V	J	CDR3
TRBV11-3	TRBJ2-3	CASSRTGFHTDTQYF
TRBV6-6	TRBJ1-5	CASSPRDSESPQHF
TRBV29-1	TRBJ2-3	CSVGLLAGATDTQYF
TRBV7-9	TRBJ1-1	CALRTGKNTEAFF
TRBV5-6	TRBJ1-5	CASSRTLTTGNNQPQHF
TRBV9	TRBJ1-2	CASSVGSTGSRGYTF
TRBV5-1	TRBJ2-3	CASSLPGQGADTQYF
TRBV19	TRBJ1-6	CASSRPGTGVSPLHF
TRBV6-2/TRBV6-3	TRBJ2-7	CASSHRASIPPEQYF
TRBV4-2	TRBJ2-2	CASSLTFAGGPDGELFF
TRBV4-1	TRBJ1-3	CASSQDAFTGNTIYF
TRBV19	TRBJ2-6	CASSFPGLTGANVLTF
TRBV9	TRBJ2-5	CASSYTGTAQETQYF
TRBV23-1	TRBJ1-2	CASINRAHDVPGYTF
TRBV19	TRBJ2-2	CASSILVATGELLF
TRBV28	TRBJ1-5	CASSLDRLNQPQHF
TRBV14	TRBJ2-5	CASSQDSGTQYF
TRBV19	TRBJ1-1	CASMYSRDTEAFF
TRBV25-1	TRBJ2-7	CASSDAASSYEQYF
TRBV19	TRBJ2-3	CASSIGSGGARTDTQYF
TRBV14	TRBJ2-5	CASSPLAGGLQETQYF
TRBV6-6	TRBJ1-1	CASSYAPQGGTEAFF
TRBV27	TRBJ2-7	CASSLSGALATYEQYF
TRBV18	TRBJ1-4	CASSPEGLNEKLFF
TRBV19	TRBJ2-3	CASSIDGAAWTDTQYF
TRBV7-3	TRBJ2-2	CASSPSGGRVTGELFF
TRBV5-6	TRBJ2-7	CASSLGGGRSLEQYF
TRBV18	TRBJ1-4	CASSPLMGPSDEKLFF
TRBV5-5	TRBJ1-1	CASSGGQQAFF
TRBV15	TRBJ1-1	CATSRHFGGGLTEAFF
TRBV27	TRBJ2-1	CASSFSSGQDGEQFF
TRBV19	TRBJ1-5	CASSIRQGEKPQHF
TRBV9	TRBJ2-1	CASSEQGAWNNEQFF
TRBV28	TRBJ2-7	CASSSPGRSSYEQYF
TRBV5-4	TRBJ1-2	CASSLDRASNYNYGYTF
TRBV11-2	TRBJ2-4	CASSLRLAVGDIQYF
TRBV6-5	TRBJ2-6	CASSSGVTAGANVLTF
TRBV9	TRBJ1-1	CASSVGIGDRGGSLGTFF
TRBV3-1/TRBV3-2	TRBJ2-5	CASSQDEDRIQETQYF
TRBV5-5	TRBJ2-7	CASRRTGLPSSYEQYF
TRBV19	TRBJ1-1	CASSIRGTKNTEAFF
TRBV24-1	TRBJ2-1	CATSDFRGTSGDSYNEQFF
TRBV5-1	TRBJ2-7	CASSGQGAIYEQYF
TRBV10-3	TRBJ1-1	CAISDRAGGVNTEAFF
TRBV9	TRBJ2-1	CASSPRPGGTNEQFF